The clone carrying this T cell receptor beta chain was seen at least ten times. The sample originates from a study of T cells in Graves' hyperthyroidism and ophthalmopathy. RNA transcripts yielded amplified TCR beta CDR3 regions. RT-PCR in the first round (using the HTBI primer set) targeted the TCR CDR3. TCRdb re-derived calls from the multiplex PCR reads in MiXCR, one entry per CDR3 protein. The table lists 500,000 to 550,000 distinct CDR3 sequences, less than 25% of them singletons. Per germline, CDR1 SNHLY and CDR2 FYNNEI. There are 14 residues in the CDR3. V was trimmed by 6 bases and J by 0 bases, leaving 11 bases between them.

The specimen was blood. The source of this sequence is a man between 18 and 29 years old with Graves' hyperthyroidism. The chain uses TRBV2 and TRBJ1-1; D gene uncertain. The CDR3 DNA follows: TGTGCCAGCAGGGGAACTGTAATGAACACTGAAGCTTTCTTT. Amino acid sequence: CASRGTVMNTEAFF.